This TCR beta chain was recorded in a study of blood T cell repertoires in COVID-19. The protocol was immunoSEQ multiplex PCR, while the TCRdb copy is restricted to in-frame clones and leaves out a portion. The data hold about 240,000 clones, with 83% observed a single time. Within 2 weeks before study entry, exposed participants met a COVID-19 case. Trimming cost V 1 base and J 5 bases, with 15 bases left between them. The CDR3 loop spans 14 amino acids. The germline CDR1 and CDR2 sequences are GTSNPN and SVGIG (reference sequence). The material sequenced was PBMCs or T cells enriched from blood (not recorded which). This chain links TRBV30 with TRBJ2-7, with D possibly matching TRBD2 (8 bases). This sequence was found in a woman aged 40 to 50 who had been exposed to COVID-19. CDR3 in amino acids: CAWSAGGAGDEQYF. DNA for the CDR3: TGTGCCTGGAGTGCAGGGGGAGCGGGGGACGAGCAGTACTTC.